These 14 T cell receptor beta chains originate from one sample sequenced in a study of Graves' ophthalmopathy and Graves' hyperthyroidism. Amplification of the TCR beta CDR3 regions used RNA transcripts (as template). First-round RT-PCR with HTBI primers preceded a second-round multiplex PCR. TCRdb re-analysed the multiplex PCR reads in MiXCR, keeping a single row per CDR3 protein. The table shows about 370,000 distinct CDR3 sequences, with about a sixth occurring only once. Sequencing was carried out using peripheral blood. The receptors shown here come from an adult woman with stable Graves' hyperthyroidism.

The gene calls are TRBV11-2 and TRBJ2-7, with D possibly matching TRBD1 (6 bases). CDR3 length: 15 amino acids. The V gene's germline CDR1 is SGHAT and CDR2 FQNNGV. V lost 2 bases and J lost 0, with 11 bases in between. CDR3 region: CASSLSGHSSYEQYF. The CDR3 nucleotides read TGTGCCAGCAGCTTATCGGGACACAGCTCCTACGAGCAGTACTTC. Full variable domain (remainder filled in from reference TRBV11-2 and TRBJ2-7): EAGVAQSPRYKIIEKRQSVAFWCNPISGHATLYWYQQILGQGPKLLIQFQNNGVVDDSQLPKDRFSAERLKGVDSTLKIQPAKLEDSAVYLCASSLSGHSSYEQYFGPGTRLTVT.

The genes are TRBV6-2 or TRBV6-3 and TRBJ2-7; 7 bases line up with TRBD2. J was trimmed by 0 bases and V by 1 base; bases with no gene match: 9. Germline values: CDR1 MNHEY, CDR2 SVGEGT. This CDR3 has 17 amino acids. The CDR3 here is CASSYFPGEGLSYEQYF. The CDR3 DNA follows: TGTGCCAGCAGTTACTTTCCGGGGGAGGGACTCTCCTACGAGCAGTACTTC.

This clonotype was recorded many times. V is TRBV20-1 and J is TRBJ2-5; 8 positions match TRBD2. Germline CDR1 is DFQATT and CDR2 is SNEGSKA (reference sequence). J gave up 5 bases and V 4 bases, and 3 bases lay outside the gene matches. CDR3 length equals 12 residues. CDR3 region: CSAKAGVETQYF. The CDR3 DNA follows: TGCAGTGCTAAAGCGGGAGTCGAGACCCAGTACTTC.

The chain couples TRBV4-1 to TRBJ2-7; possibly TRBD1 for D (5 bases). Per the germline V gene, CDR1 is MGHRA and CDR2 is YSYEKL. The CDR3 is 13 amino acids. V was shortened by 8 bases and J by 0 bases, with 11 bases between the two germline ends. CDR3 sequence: CASSGLFSYEQYF. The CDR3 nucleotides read TGCGCCAGCTCAGGGCTCTTCTCCTACGAGCAGTACTTC.

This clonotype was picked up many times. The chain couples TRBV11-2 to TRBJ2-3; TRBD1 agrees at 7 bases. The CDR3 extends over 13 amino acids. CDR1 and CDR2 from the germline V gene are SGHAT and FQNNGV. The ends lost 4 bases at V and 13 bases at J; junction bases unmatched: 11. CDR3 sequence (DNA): TGTGCCAGCAGCTCGGACTTTTTCACAGGGGAGTATTTT. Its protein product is CASSSDFFTGEYF.

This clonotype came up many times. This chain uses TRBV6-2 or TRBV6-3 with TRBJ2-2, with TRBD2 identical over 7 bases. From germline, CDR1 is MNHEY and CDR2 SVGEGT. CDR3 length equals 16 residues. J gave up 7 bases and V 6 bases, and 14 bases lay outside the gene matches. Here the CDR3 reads CASRTLGLPMSGELFF. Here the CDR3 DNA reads TGTGCCAGCAGAACTTTGGGACTACCAATGAGCGGGGAGCTGTTTTTT.

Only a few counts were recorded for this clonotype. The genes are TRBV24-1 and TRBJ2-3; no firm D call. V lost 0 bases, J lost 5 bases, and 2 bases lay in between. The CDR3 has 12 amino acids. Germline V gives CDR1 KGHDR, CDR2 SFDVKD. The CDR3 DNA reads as TGTGCCACCAGTGATTTGAGAGATACGCAGTATTTT. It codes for CATSDLRDTQYF.

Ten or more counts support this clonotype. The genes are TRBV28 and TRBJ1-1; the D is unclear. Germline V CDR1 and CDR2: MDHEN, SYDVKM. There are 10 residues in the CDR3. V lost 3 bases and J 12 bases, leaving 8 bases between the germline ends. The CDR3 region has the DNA TGTGCCAGCAGTTTGGGATCAACTTTCTTT. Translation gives CASSLGSTFF.

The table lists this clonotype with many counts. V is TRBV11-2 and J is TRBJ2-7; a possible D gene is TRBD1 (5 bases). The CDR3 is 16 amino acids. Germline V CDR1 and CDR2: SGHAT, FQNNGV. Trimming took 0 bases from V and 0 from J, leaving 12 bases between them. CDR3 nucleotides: TGTGCCAGCAGCTTAGATTCTCAACAGGCCTCCTACGAGCAGTACTTC. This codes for CASSLDSQQASYEQYF.

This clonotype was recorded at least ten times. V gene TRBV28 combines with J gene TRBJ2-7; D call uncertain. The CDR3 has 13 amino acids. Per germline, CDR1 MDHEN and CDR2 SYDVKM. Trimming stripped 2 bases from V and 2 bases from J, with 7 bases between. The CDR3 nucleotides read TGTGCCAGCAGTTTAGTCCGGGCCTACGAGCAGTACTTC. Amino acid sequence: CASSLVRAYEQYF.

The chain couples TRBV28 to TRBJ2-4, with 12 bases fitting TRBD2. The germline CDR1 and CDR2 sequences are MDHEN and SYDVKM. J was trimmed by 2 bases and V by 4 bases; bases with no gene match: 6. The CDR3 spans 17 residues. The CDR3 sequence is CASSSSGLAGSKNIQYF. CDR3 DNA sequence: TGTGCCAGCAGTTCATCGGGACTAGCGGGTTCCAAAAACATTCAGTACTTC.

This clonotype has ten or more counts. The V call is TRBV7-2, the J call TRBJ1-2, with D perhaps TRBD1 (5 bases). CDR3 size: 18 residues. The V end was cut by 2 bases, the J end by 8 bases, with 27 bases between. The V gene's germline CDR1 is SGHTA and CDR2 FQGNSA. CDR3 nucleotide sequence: TGTGCCAGCAGCTTAATGGGCCAGACCACAGGAACTTCCTGGGGCTACACCTTC. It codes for CASSLMGQTTGTSWGYTF.

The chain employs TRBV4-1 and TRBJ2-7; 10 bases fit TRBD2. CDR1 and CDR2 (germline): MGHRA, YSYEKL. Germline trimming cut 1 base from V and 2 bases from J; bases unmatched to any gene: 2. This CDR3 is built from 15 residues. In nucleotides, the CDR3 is TGCGCCAGCAGCCAAGGAGGACTAGCGGCCTACGAGCAGTACTTC. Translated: CASSQGGLAAYEQYF.

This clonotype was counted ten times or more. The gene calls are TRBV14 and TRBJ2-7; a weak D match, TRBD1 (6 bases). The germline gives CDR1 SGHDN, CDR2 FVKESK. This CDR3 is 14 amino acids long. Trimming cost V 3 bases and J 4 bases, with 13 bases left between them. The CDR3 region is CASSHLTRGYEQYF. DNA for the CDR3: TGTGCCAGCAGCCACCTTACTAGGGGGTACGAGCAGTACTTC.